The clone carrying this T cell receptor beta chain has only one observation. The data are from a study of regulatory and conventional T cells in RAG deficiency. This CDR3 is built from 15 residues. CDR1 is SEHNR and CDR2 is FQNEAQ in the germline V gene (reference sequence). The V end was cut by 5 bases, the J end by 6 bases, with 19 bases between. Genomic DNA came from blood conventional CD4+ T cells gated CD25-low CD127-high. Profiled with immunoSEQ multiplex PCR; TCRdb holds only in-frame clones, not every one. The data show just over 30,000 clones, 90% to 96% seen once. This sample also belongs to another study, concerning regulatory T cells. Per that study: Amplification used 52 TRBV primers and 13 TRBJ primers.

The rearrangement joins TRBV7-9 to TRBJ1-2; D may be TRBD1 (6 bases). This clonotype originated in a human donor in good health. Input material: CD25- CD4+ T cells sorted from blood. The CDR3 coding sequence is TGTGCCAGCAGCATACTTGGGGGCAGGCCTCATGGCTACACCTTC. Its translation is CASSILGGRPHGYTF.